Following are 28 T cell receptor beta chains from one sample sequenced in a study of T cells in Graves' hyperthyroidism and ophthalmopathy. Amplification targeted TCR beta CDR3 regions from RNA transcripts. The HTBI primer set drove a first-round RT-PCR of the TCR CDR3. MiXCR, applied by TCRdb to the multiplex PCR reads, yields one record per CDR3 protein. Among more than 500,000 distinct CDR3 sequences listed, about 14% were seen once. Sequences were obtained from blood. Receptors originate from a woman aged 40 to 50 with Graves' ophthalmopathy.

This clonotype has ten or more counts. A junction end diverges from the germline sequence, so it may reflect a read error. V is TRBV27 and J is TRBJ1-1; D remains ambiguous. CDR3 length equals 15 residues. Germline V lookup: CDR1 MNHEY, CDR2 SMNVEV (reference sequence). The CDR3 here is CAGSLGGNLATEAFF. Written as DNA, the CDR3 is TGTGCCGGCAGTTTGGGAGGAAACCTTGCCACTGAAGCTTTCTTT.

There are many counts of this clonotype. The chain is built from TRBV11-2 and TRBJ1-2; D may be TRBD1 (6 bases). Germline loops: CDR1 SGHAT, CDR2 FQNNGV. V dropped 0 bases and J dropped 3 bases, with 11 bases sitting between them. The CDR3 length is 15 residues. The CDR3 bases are TGTGCCAGCAGCTTAGAACAGGGCATAGACTATGGCTACACCTTC. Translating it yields CASSLEQGIDYGYTF. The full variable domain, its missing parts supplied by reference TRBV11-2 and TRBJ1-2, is EAGVAQSPRYKIIEKRQSVAFWCNPISGHATLYWYQQILGQGPKLLIQFQNNGVVDDSQLPKDRFSAERLKGVDSTLKIQPAKLEDSAVYLCASSLEQGIDYGYTFGSGTRLTVV.

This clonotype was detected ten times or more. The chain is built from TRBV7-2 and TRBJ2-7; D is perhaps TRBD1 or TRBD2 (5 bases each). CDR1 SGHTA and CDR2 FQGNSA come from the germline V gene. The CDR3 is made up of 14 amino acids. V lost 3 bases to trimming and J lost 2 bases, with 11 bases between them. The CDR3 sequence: CASSLGRAPYEQYF. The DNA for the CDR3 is TGTGCCAGCAGCTTGGGGCGGGCCCCCTACGAGCAGTACTTC.

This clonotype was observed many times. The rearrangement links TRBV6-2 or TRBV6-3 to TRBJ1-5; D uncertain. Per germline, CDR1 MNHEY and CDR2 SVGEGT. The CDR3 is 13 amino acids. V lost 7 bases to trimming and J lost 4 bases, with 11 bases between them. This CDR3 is CASNRGLNQPQHF. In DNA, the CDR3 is TGTGCCAGCAACCGCGGACTAAATCAGCCCCAGCATTTT.

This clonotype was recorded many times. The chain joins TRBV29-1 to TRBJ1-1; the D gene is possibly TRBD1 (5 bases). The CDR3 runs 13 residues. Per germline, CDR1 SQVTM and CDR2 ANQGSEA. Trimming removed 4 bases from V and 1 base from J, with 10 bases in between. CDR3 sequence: CSVVSGRNTEAFF. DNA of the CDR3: TGCAGCGTTGTTTCAGGGAGGAACACTGAAGCTTTCTTT.

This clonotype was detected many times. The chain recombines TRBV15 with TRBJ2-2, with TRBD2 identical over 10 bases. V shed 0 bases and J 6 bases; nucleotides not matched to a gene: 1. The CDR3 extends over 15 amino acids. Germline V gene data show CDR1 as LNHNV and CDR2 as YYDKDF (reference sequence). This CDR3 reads CATSRDLAGAGELFF. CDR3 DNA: TGTGCCACCAGCAGAGATCTAGCGGGAGCCGGGGAGCTGTTTTTT.

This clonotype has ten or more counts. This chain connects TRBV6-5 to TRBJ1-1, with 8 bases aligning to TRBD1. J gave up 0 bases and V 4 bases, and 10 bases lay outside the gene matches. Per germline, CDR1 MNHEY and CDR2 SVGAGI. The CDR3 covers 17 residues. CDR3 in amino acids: CASSSRTGRGMNTEAFF. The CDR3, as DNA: TGTGCCAGCAGTTCCCGGACAGGGAGGGGGATGAACACTGAAGCTTTCTTT.

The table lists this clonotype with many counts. The CDR3 protein is CASRRTVHTEAFF. The CDR3 DNA reads TGTGCCAGCAGGCGGACAGTGCACACTGAAGCTTTCTTT. V gene TRBV28 combines with J gene TRBJ1-1; a possible D gene is TRBD1 (6 bases). Germline V gene data show CDR1 as MDHEN and CDR2 as SYDVKM. Trimming pared 6 bases from V and 3 bases from J, leaving 11 bases between. The CDR3 consists of 13 residues.

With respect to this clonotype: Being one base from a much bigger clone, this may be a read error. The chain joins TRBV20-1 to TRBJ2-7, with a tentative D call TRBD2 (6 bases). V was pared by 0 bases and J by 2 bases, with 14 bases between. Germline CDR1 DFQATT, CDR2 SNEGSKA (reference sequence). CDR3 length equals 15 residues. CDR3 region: CSARDPGGGAYEQYF. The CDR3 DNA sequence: TGCAGTGCTAGAGATCCAGGAGGAGGGGCCTACGAGCAGTACTTC.

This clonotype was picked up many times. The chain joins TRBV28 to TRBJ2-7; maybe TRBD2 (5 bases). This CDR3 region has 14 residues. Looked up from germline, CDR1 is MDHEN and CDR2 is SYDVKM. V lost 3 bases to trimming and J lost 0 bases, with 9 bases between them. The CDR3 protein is CASSLDLTSYEQYF. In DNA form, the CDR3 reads TGTGCCAGCAGTTTGGACTTGACCTCCTACGAGCAGTACTTC.

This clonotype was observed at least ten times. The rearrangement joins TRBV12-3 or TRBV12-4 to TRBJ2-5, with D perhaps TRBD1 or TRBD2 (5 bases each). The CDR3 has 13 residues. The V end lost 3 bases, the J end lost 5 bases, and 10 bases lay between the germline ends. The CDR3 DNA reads TGTGCCAGCAGTTTGTGGGGGACCGAGACCCAGTACTTC. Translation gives CASSLWGTETQYF.

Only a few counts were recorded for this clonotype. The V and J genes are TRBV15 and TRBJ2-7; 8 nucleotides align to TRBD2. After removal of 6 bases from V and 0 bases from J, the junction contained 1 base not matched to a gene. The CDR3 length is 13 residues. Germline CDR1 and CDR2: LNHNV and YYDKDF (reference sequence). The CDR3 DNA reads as TGTGCCACCAGGGGACTAGACTCCTACGAGCAGTACTTC. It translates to CATRGLDSYEQYF.

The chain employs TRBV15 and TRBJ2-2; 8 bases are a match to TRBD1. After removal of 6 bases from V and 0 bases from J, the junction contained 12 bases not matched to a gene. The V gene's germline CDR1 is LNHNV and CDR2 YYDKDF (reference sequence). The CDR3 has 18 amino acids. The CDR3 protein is CATRDRANHRANTGELFF. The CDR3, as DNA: TGTGCCACCAGGGACAGGGCTAACCACCGCGCGAACACCGGGGAGCTGTTTTTT.

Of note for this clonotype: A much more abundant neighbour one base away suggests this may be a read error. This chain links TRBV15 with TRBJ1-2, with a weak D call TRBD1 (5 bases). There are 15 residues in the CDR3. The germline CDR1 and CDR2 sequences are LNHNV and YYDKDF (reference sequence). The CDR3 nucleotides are TGTGTCACCAGCAGAGATCGGCAGGGTGGCTATGGCTACACCTTC. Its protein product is CVTSRDRQGGYGYTF.

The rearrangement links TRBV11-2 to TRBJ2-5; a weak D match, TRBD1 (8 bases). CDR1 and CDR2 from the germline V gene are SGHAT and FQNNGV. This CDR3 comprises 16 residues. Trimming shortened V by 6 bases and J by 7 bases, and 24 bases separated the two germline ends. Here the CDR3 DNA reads TGTGCCAGCAGTAAGATACAGGGGGGGACCAGTCGGACCCAGTACTTC. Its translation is CASSKIQGGTSRTQYF.

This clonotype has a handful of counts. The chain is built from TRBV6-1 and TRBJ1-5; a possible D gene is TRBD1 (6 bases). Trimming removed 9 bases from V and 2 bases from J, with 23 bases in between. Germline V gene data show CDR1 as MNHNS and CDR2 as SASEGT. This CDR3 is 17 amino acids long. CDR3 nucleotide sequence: TGTGCCAGACGACCGATTCGTATAGCAGGGGGCAATCAGCCCCAGCATTTT. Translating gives CARRPIRIAGGNQPQHF.

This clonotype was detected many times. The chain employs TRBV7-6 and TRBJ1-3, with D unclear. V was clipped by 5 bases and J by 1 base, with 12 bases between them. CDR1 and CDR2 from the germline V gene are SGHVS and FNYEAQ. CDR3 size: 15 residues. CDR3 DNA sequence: TGTGCCAGCAGCCCCGGCAGTTGGTCTGGAAACACCATATATTTT. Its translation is CASSPGSWSGNTIYF.

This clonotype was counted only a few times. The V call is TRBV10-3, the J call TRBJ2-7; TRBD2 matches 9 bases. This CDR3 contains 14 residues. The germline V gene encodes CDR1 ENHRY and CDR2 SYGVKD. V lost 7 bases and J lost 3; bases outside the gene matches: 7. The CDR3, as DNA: TGTGCCATCACCGATAGCGGGAGAGACTACGAGCAGTACTTC. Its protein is CAITDSGRDYEQYF.

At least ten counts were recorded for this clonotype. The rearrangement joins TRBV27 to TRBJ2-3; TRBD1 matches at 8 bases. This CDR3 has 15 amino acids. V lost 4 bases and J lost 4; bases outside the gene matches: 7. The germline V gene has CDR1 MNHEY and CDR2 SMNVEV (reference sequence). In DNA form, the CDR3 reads TGTGCCAGCAGTTCATCGGACAGGGTGGCAGATACGCAGTATTTT. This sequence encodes CASSSSDRVADTQYF.

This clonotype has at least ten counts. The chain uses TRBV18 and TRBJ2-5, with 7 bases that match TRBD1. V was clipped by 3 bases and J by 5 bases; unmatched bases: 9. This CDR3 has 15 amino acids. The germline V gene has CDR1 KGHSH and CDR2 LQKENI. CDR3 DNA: TGTGCCAGCTCACCCGACAGGGATGGTGAGGAGACCCAGTACTTC. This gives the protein CASSPDRDGEETQYF.

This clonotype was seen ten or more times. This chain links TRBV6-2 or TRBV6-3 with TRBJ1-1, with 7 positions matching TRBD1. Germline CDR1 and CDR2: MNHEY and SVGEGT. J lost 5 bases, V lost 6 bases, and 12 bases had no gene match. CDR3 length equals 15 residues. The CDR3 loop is CASSSPPTGWTEAFF. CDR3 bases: TGTGCCAGCAGCTCACCCCCGACAGGGTGGACTGAAGCTTTCTTT.

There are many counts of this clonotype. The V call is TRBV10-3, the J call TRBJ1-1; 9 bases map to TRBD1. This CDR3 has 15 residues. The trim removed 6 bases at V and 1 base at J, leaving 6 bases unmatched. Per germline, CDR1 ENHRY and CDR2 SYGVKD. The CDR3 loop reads CAISPRQGENTEAFF. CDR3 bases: TGTGCCATCAGCCCCCGACAGGGGGAGAACACTGAAGCTTTCTTT.

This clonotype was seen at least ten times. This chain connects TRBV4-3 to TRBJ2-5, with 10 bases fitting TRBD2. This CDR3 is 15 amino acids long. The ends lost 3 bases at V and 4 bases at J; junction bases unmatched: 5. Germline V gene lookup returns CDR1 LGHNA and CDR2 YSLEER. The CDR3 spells CASSHGLAGAETQYF. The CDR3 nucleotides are TGCGCCAGCAGCCATGGCCTAGCGGGAGCAGAGACCCAGTACTTC.

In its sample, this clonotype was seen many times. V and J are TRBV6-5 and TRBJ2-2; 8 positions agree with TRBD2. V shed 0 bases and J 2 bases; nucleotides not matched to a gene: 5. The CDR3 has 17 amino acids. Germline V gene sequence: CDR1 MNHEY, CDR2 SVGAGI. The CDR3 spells CASSYSGLVINTGELFF. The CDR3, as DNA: TGTGCCAGCAGTTACTCGGGACTAGTCATTAACACCGGGGAGCTGTTTTTT.

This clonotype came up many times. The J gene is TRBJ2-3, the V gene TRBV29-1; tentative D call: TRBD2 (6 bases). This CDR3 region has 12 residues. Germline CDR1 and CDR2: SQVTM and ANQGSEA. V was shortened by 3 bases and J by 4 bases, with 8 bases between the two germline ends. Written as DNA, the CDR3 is TGCAGCGTTGAGCTAGCGCCAGATACGCAGTATTTT. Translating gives CSVELAPDTQYF.

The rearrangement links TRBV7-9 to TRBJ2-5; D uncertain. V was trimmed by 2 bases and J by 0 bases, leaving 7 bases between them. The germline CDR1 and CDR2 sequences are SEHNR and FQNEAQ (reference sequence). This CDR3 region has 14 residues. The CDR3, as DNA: TGTGCCAGCAGCTTATGGGCTAACCAAGAGACCCAGTACTTC. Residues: CASSLWANQETQYF.

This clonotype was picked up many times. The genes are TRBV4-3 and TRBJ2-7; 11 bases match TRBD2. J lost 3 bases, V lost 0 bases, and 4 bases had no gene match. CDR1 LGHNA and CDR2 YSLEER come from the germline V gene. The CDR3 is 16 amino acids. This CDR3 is CASSQDGTSGLYEQYF. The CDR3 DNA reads TGCGCCAGCAGCCAAGATGGGACTAGCGGACTCTACGAGCAGTACTTC.

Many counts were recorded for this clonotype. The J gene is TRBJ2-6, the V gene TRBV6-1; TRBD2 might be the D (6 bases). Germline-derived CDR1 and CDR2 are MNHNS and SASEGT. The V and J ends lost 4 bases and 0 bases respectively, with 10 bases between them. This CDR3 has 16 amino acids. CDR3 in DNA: TGTGCCAGCAGTGCCGGACTAAGCTCTGGGGCCAACGTCCTGACTTTC. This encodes CASSAGLSSGANVLTF.